These 18 T cell receptor beta chains were all obtained from the same sample, sequenced in a study of T cell changes during pregnancy in multiple sclerosis. Sequencing was performed with immunoSEQ multiplex PCR; in TCRdb, only in-frame clones are kept and a portion is missing. This sample has 35,000 to 50,000 clones, with 80% to 95% found just once. Specimen: CD4+ T cells from peripheral blood mononuclear cells, collected after pregnancy. The receptor source for this set is a female donor in good health, enrolled as a control in a pregnancy study.

This clone has only one observation. The V call is TRBV18, the J call TRBJ1-2; 8 bases align to TRBD1. CDR3 length: 15 residues. Germline values: CDR1 KGHSH, CDR2 LQKENI. The V segment lost 3 bases and the J segment 4 bases; nucleotides outside the gene matches: 7. The CDR3 nucleotides read TGTGCCAGCTCACCTACGGGACAGGCGATCTATGGCTACACCTTC. Translation gives CASSPTGQAIYGYTF. Drawing the rest from reference TRBV18 and TRBJ1-2, the complete variable domain is NAGVMQNPRHLVRRRGQEARLRCSPMKGHSHVYWYRQLPEEGLKFMVYLQKENIIDESGMPKERFSAEFPKEGPSILRIQQVVRGDSAAYFCASSPTGQAIYGYTFGSGTRLTVV.

The V call is TRBV13, the J call TRBJ1-2; TRBD1 agrees at 12 bases. From germline, CDR1 is PRHDT and CDR2 FYEKMQ (reference sequence). The V gene end was trimmed by 5 bases and the J gene end by 8 bases; junction bases not matched to a gene: 15. CDR3 length: 17 residues. This CDR3 is CASSVFRDRGRVKGYTF. The DNA of the CDR3 is TGTGCCAGCAGCGTCTTCCGGGACAGGGGGCGCGTGAAGGGCTACACCTTC.

The V and J genes are TRBV4-3 and TRBJ2-3, with D perhaps matching TRBD2 (5 bases). CDR1 and CDR2 (germline): LGHNA, YSLEER. The V end lost 4 bases, the J end lost 4 bases, and 12 bases lay between the germline ends. The CDR3 consists of 14 residues. The CDR3 protein is CASSPGAAADTQYF. The CDR3 DNA sequence: TGCGCCAGCAGCCCCGGAGCGGCCGCAGATACGCAGTATTTT.

This chain links TRBV7-9 with TRBJ2-7, with D possibly being TRBD2 (6 bases). Germline V gives CDR1 SEHNR, CDR2 FQNEAQ (reference sequence). V lost 1 base and J lost 7, with 23 bases in between. The CDR3 contains 17 residues. The CDR3 DNA is TGTGCCAGCAGCTTAGACTGGGAGCGGGCCCGGAGGGTGGAGCAGTACTTC. Protein product: CASSLDWERARRVEQYF.

The chain links TRBV30 to TRBJ2-1; no clear D. Trimming shortened V by 3 bases and J by 0 bases, and 9 bases separated the two germline ends. From germline, CDR1 is GTSNPN and CDR2 SVGIG (reference sequence). This CDR3 contains 14 residues. The CDR3 is CAWSGGYSYNEQFF. CDR3 DNA sequence: TGTGCCTGGAGCGGCGGATACTCCTACAATGAGCAGTTCTTC.

The chain links TRBV6-6 to TRBJ2-7, with 7 bases fitting TRBD1. J was trimmed by 2 bases and V by 4 bases; bases with no gene match: 8. The CDR3 contains 15 residues. Germline CDR1 MNHNY, CDR2 SVGAGI (reference sequence). CDR3 residues: CASSSDRDRPYEQYF. The CDR3 nucleotides read TGTGCCAGCAGTTCCGATCGGGACAGACCCTACGAGCAGTACTTC.

As regards this clone: A read error may produce the germline difference seen at one junction end. This chain connects TRBV28 to TRBJ2-1, with D tentatively TRBD1 (5 bases). The CDR3 runs 15 residues. Germline CDR1 reads MDHEN; CDR2 reads SYDVKM. The CDR3 here is CASSFGARAYNEQFF. CDR3 nucleotides: TGTGCCAGCAGTTTTGGGGCAAGAGCCTATAATGAGCAGTTCTTC.

This chain uses TRBV7-3 with TRBJ1-4; D not resolved. Germline-derived CDR1 and CDR2 are SGHTA and FQGTGA. The CDR3 is 12 residues long. The ends were cut back, 5 bases at V and 11 bases at J, with 12 bases in the middle. CDR3 residues: CASSPRRSKLFF. Written as DNA, the CDR3 is TGTGCCAGCAGCCCCCGGAGGTCGAAACTGTTTTTT.

This rearrangement joins TRBV5-1 to TRBJ1-3; D perhaps matches TRBD1 (6 bases). V gave up 4 bases and J gave up 2 bases, with 10 bases separating them. The germline gives CDR1 SGHRS, CDR2 YFSETQ. CDR3 length: 14 amino acids. Written as DNA, the CDR3 is TGCGCCAGCAGCACTACAGGGCCTGGAAACACCATATATTTT. Translated: CASSTTGPGNTIYF.

About this clone: The same CDR3 is also encoded by other DNA sequences in this sample. The rearrangement joins TRBV7-2 to TRBJ2-2, with D unresolved. V was trimmed by 5 bases and J by 3 bases, leaving 4 bases between them. This CDR3 is 12 amino acids long. Germline-derived CDR1 and CDR2 are SGHTA and FQGNSA. The CDR3 DNA reads TGTGCCAGCAGCCCCGACACCGGGGAGCTGTTTTTT. Protein product: CASSPDTGELFF.

This chain joins TRBV28 and TRBJ2-6; weak D call: TRBD1 (5 bases). This CDR3 comprises 15 residues. The germline gives CDR1 MDHEN, CDR2 SYDVKM. Trimming removed 3 bases at V and 2 bases at J, with 8 bases between. The CDR3 protein is CASSFLGAGANVLTF. CDR3 in DNA: TGTGCCAGCAGTTTTTTAGGGGCTGGGGCCAACGTCCTGACTTTC. Complete variable domain (other parts from reference TRBV28 and TRBJ2-6): DVKVTQSSRYLVKRTGEKVFLECVQDMDHENMFWYRQDPGLGLRLIYFSYDVKMKEKGDIPEGYSVSREKKERFSLILESASTNQTSMYLCASSFLGAGANVLTFGAGSRLTVL.

This chain uses TRBV4-1 with TRBJ1-1; D gene ambiguous. Between the trimmed V and J ends, which lost 0 bases and 1 base, there was a span of 9 bases. Germline CDR1 MGHRA, CDR2 YSYEKL. CDR3 length equals 15 residues. The CDR3 spells CASSQDNFSNTEAFF. For the CDR3, the DNA is TGCGCCAGCAGCCAAGATAACTTTTCGAACACTGAAGCTTTCTTT.

V usage is TRBV7-8 and J usage is TRBJ1-2; weak D call: TRBD1 (6 bases). The CDR3 runs 16 residues. Germline CDR1 is SGHVS and CDR2 is FQNEAQ. Trimming removed 5 bases from V and 7 bases from J, with 23 bases in between. CDR3 amino acids: CASSAGSGQLILGYTF. The DNA for the CDR3 is TGTGCCAGCAGCGCAGGATCCGGACAGCTAATACTTGGCTACACCTTC.

The chain combines TRBV27 with TRBJ1-2, with D uncertain. The CDR3 length is 14 residues. CDR1 and CDR2 (germline): MNHEY, SMNVEV (reference sequence). V lost 4 bases and J 5 bases, leaving 14 bases between the germline ends. Here the CDR3 reads CASSSREADYGYTF. For the CDR3, the DNA is TGTGCCAGCAGTTCGAGGGAAGCGGATTATGGCTACACCTTC.

The rearrangement joins TRBV7-9 to TRBJ1-5; no firm D call. The length of the CDR3 is 15 residues. V lost 7 bases and J 3 bases, leaving 16 bases between the germline ends. From germline, CDR1 is SEHNR and CDR2 FQNEAQ (reference sequence). CDR3 in amino acids: CASNTGEGLNQPQHF. DNA of the CDR3: TGTGCCAGCAACACCGGCGAGGGTCTCAATCAGCCCCAGCATTTT. Variable domain in full (rest from reference TRBV7-9 and TRBJ1-5): DTGVSQNPRHKITKRGQNVTFRCDPISEHNRLYWYRQTLGQGPEFLTYFQNEAQLEKSRLLSDRFSAERPKGSFSTLEIQRTEQGDSAMYLCASNTGEGLNQPQHFGDGTRLSIL.

In this sample, this clone turned up once. This chain uses TRBV28 with TRBJ1-6; no reliable D call. The CDR3 has 14 residues. The V end lost 3 bases, the J end lost 9 bases, and 12 bases lay between the germline ends. Looked up from germline, CDR1 is MDHEN and CDR2 is SYDVKM. The CDR3 spells CASSLAGYSSPLHF. CDR3 DNA: TGTGCCAGCAGTTTGGCAGGTTACAGTTCACCCCTCCACTTT.

The rearrangement uses TRBV27 and TRBJ1-2; D perhaps matches TRBD1 (5 bases). This CDR3 contains 13 residues. Trimming shortened V by 2 bases and J by 7 bases, and 11 bases separated the two germline ends. Germline V CDR1 and CDR2: MNHEY, SMNVEV (reference sequence). For the CDR3, the DNA is TGTGCCAGCAGTTTAGGGGGGAGGGCTGGCTACACCTTC. Its translation: CASSLGGRAGYTF.

This chain links TRBV7-9 with TRBJ2-1; 8 nucleotides agree with TRBD2. Trimming removed 0 bases from V and 6 bases from J; junction bases left unmatched: 4. Germline lookup yields CDR1 SEHNR and CDR2 FQNEAQ (reference sequence). The CDR3 has 15 residues. In DNA, the CDR3 is TGTGCCAGCAGCTTAGCTAGCGGGGACCCCAATGAGCAGTTCTTC. Translating it yields CASSLASGDPNEQFF.